This is a list of T cell receptor beta chains from one sample in a study of T cell responses to AZD1222 COVID-19 vaccine. Profiled with immunoSEQ multiplex PCR; TCRdb holds only in-frame clones, not every one. There are 90,000 to 130,000 clones in the sample; 81% occur only once, and roughly 4.8% lies in the top ten. Here the sequenced sample was peripheral blood, taken on day 0 of AZD1222 vaccination. The origin of the receptors is an adult in good health. CDR3s include the opening cysteine and the closing phenylalanine or tryptophan. The D gene is left open where the match is weak. Clone size is stated in some rows and not others, as once, few, many or a class when expanded.

D gene: -
V gene: TRBV5-1
clone size: -
J gene: TRBJ2-3
CDR3 DNA: TGCGCCAGCAGCCGAGGTGCACCTCGTCAAACGCAGTATTTT
CDR3 protein: CASSRGAPRQTQYF

D gene: -
V gene: TRBV28
clone size: -
J gene: TRBJ1-2
CDR3 DNA: TGTGCCAGCAGTTTACCCCGCCCCACCAGAGGCGATGGCTACACCTTC
CDR3 protein: CASSLPRPTRGDGYTF

D gene: -
V gene: TRBV6-5
clone size: -
J gene: TRBJ1-1
CDR3 DNA: TGTGCCATCAAGGAGGAATGGACTGAAGCTTTCTTT
CDR3 protein: CAIKEEWTEAFF

D gene: TRBD2
V gene: TRBV10-1
clone size: -
J gene: TRBJ2-3
CDR3 DNA: TGCGCCAGCAGTGATCCGGGTAGACTAGCTGATACGCAGTATTTT
CDR3 protein: CASSDPGRLADTQYF

D gene: -
V gene: TRBV6-1
clone size: -
J gene: TRBJ2-7
CDR3 DNA: TGTGCCAGCAGTGAAGCCTCCGGCGGGCGGCCTTACGAGCAGTACTTC
CDR3 protein: CASSEASGGRPYEQYF

D gene: -
V gene: TRBV10-2
clone size: -
J gene: TRBJ2-7
CDR3 DNA: TGCGCCAGCAGTGAAGGTAAACGGTACGAGCAGTACTTC
CDR3 protein: CASSEGKRYEQYF

D gene: TRBD2
V gene: TRBV19
clone size: -
J gene: TRBJ2-1
CDR3 DNA: TGTGCCAGTAGTACCTGGACTAGCGGCCCTAGCTCCTACAATGAGCAGTTCTTC
CDR3 protein: CASSTWTSGPSSYNEQFF

D gene: TRBD2
V gene: TRBV5-4
clone size: -
J gene: TRBJ2-5
CDR3 DNA: TGTGCCAGCAGCTCGGGAGGGCAGAAGAAGACCCAGTACTTC
CDR3 protein: CASSSGGQKKTQYF

D gene: -
V gene: TRBV3-1/TRBV3-2
clone size: -
J gene: TRBJ1-4
CDR3 DNA: TGTGCCAGCAGCCAGGGGACTCCTAATGAAAAACTGTTTTTT
CDR3 protein: CASSQGTPNEKLFF

D gene: TRBD1
V gene: TRBV6-1
clone size: -
J gene: TRBJ2-7
CDR3 DNA: TGTGCCAGCAGTGACGGACAGGCGACGGCCTACGAGCAGTACTTC
CDR3 protein: CASSDGQATAYEQYF

D gene: TRBD1
V gene: TRBV15
clone size: once
J gene: TRBJ1-6
CDR3 DNA: TGTGCCACCAGCAGAGATCAGGGGGGTTCACCCCTCCACTTT
CDR3 protein: CATSRDQGGSPLHF

D gene: -
V gene: TRBV28
clone size: once
J gene: TRBJ2-5
CDR3 DNA: TGTGCCAGCAGTCCAATCAGAGAGACCCAGTACTTC
CDR3 protein: CASSPIRETQYF

D gene: TRBD2
V gene: TRBV5-1
clone size: -
J gene: TRBJ2-7
CDR3 DNA: TGCGCCAGAGCCGGGACTAGCGTATACGAGCAGTACTTC
CDR3 protein: CARAGTSVYEQYF

D gene: -
V gene: TRBV2
clone size: -
J gene: TRBJ1-6
CDR3 DNA: TGTGCCAGCAGTGTTTATAATTCACCCCTCCACTTT
CDR3 protein: CASSVYNSPLHF

D gene: -
V gene: TRBV28
clone size: -
J gene: TRBJ1-1
CDR3 DNA: TGTGCCAGCAGCCCTATCGGGGGCACTGAAGCTTTCTTT
CDR3 protein: CASSPIGGTEAFF

D gene: TRBD2
V gene: TRBV7-6
clone size: -
J gene: TRBJ2-1
CDR3 DNA: TGTGCCAGCAGTCTTAAGCGGGACCTCAGCTCCTACAATGAGCAGTTCTTC
CDR3 protein: CASSLKRDLSSYNEQFF

D gene: -
V gene: TRBV6-5
clone size: -
J gene: TRBJ1-1
CDR3 DNA: TGTGCCAGCAGTTACCTCGCCAGCGGAACTGAAGCTTTCTTT
CDR3 protein: CASSYLASGTEAFF

D gene: -
V gene: TRBV5-1
clone size: -
J gene: TRBJ1-2
CDR3 DNA: TGCGCCAGCAGCTTGGGGTCAGGTCGAAACTATGGCTACACCTTC
CDR3 protein: CASSLGSGRNYGYTF

D gene: -
V gene: TRBV2
clone size: -
J gene: TRBJ1-1
CDR3 DNA: TGTGCCAGCAGTGGACGGAGACAGAACACTGAAGCTTTCTTT
CDR3 protein: CASSGRRQNTEAFF

D gene: -
V gene: TRBV6-2/TRBV6-3
clone size: -
J gene: TRBJ1-2
CDR3 DNA: TGTGCCAGCAGTTACGTCTTACCTAACTATGGCTACACCTTC
CDR3 protein: CASSYVLPNYGYTF

D gene: -
V gene: TRBV19
clone size: -
J gene: TRBJ2-5
CDR3 DNA: TGTGCCAGTAGCTATGACAGGGCGGGGGAGACCCAGTACTTC
CDR3 protein: CASSYDRAGETQYF

D gene: TRBD1
V gene: TRBV5-1
clone size: -
J gene: TRBJ2-7
CDR3 DNA: TGCGCCAGCAGCGGGGACAGGGCATACTACGAGCAGTACTTC
CDR3 protein: CASSGDRAYYEQYF

D gene: -
V gene: TRBV6-5
clone size: few
J gene: TRBJ2-5
CDR3 DNA: TGTGCCAGCAGAATAACTAGCCGGGCACCGACCCAGTACTTC
CDR3 protein: CASRITSRAPTQYF

D gene: -
V gene: TRBV2
clone size: -
J gene: TRBJ2-7
CDR3 DNA: TGTGCCAGCAAATCTGGAAACTCCTACGAGCAGTACTTC
CDR3 protein: CASKSGNSYEQYF

D gene: -
V gene: TRBV6-5
clone size: -
J gene: TRBJ2-5
CDR3 DNA: TGTGCCAGCAGTTACTCTAAAGACGGGCCGGAGACCCAGTACTTC
CDR3 protein: CASSYSKDGPETQYF

D gene: -
V gene: TRBV5-4
clone size: few
J gene: TRBJ2-5
CDR3 DNA: TGTGCCAGCAGCTTGGGTACAGCGATCCGCCAAGAGACCCAGTACTTC
CDR3 protein: CASSLGTAIRQETQYF

D gene: -
V gene: TRBV7-2
clone size: -
J gene: TRBJ2-5
CDR3 DNA: TGTGCCAGCAGCTTAACCTTCGCAGGGGCACAAGAGACCCAGTACTTC
CDR3 protein: CASSLTFAGAQETQYF